This T cell receptor beta chain was documented in a study of T cell changes during pregnancy in multiple sclerosis. Sequencing used immunoSEQ multiplex PCR; TCRdb keeps in-frame clones, though not all of them. The top ten clones hold 0.5% to 0.7% of a sample with about 51,000 clones, approximately 94% of them seen once. This receptor was taken from a female donor with multiple sclerosis, enrolled in a pregnancy study. Sequencing was performed on CD4+ T cells from peripheral blood mononuclear cells, taken in the second trimester of pregnancy.

CDR3 bases: TGTGCCAGCAGCTTGGTGGGGCCCGGGGAGCTGTTTTTT. This encodes CASSLVGPGELFF. The rearrangement links TRBV5-6 to TRBJ2-2, with D possibly TRBD1 on 5 matching bases. Trimming removed 0 bases from V and 6 bases from J, with 6 bases in between. Germline values: CDR1 SGHDT, CDR2 YYEEEE. The CDR3 runs to 13 residues.